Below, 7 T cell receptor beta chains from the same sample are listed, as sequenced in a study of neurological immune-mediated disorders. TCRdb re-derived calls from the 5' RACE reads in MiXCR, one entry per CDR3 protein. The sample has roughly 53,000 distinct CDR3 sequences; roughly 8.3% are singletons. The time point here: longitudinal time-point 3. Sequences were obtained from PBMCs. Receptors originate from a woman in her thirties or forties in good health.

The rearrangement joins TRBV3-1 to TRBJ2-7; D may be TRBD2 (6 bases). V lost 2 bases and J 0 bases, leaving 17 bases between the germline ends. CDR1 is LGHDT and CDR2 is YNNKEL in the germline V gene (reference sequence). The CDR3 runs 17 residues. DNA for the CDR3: TGTGCCAGCAGCCAACTCGACACTAGCCGCTACTCCTACGAGCAGTACTTC. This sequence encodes CASSQLDTSRYSYEQYF.

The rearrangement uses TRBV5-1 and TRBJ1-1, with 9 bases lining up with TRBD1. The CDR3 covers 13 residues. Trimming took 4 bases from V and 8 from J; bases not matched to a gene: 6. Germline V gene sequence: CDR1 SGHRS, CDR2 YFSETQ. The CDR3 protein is CASSTDRGGEAFF. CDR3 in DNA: TGCGCCAGCAGCACGGACAGGGGAGGCGAAGCTTTCTTT.

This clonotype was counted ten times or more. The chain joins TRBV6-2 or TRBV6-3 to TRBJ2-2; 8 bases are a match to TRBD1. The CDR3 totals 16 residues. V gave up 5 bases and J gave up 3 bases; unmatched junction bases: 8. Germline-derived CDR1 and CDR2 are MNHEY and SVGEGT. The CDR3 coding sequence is TGTGCCAGCAGTAAGGCGGCAGGGGGCGACACCGGGGAGCTGTTTTTT. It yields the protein CASSKAAGGDTGELFF.

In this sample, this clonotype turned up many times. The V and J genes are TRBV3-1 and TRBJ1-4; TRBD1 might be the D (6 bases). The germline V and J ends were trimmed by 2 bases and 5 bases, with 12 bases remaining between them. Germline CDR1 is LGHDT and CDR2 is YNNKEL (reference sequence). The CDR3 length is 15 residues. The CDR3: CASSQQQGQNEKLFF. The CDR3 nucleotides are TGTGCCAGCAGCCAACAACAGGGCCAAAATGAAAAACTGTTTTTT.

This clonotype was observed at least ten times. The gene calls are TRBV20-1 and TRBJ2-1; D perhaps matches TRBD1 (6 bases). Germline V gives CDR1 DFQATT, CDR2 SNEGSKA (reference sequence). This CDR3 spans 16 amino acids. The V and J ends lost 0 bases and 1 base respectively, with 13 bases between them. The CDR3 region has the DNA TGCAGTGCTAGAGACAGGGGTAAAAGGTCCTACAATGAGCAGTTCTTC. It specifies CSARDRGKRSYNEQFF.

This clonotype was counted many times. CDR3 sequence (DNA): TGCGCCAGCAGCGCTCATTATACAGGGGCCTGGGAGCTGTTTTTT. This codes for CASSAHYTGAWELFF. The V call is TRBV4-3, the J call TRBJ2-2; 7 positions agree with TRBD1. The CDR3 has 15 amino acids. The germline CDR1 and CDR2 sequences are LGHNA and YSLEER. Trimming cost V 5 bases and J 9 bases; bases outside gene matches: 12.

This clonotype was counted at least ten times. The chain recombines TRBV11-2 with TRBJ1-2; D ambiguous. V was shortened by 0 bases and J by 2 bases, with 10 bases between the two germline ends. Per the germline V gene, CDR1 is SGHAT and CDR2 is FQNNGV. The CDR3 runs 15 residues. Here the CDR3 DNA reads TGTGCCAGCAGCTTAGATCCCGGAGCCAACTATGGCTACACCTTC. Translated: CASSLDPGANYGYTF.